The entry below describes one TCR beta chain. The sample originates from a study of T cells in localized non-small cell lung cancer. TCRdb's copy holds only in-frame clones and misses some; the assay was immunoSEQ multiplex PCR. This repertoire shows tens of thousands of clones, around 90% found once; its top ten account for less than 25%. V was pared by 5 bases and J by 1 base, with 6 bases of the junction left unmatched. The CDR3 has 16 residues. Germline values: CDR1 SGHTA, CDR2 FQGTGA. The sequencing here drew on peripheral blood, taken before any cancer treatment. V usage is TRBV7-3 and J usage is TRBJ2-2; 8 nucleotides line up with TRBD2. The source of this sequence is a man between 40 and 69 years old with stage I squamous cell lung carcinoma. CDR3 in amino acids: CASSPTTSGNTGELFF. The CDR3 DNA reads TGTGCCAGCAGCCCCACCACTAGCGGGAACACCGGGGAGCTGTTTTTT.